This record looks at one T cell receptor (beta chain) sequence and its context. The antigen is undetermined. The germline gives CDR1 MDHEN, CDR2 SYDVKM. With 3 bases removed from V and 2 bases from J, the gap between germline ends came to 14 bases. The CDR3 consists of 16 residues. Profiling relied on immunoSEQ multiplex PCR, and the TCRdb table lists in-frame clones only, not all of them. The profile shows about 190,000 clones, about nine tenths of them singletons. This record comes from a study of T cell responses to AZD1222 COVID-19 vaccine. Findings and limits, study-wide: Dominant at 160-218 and 743-854, vaccine-associated CD4 TCRs also spanned spike.

This specimen consisted of peripheral blood, obtained on day 0 of MenACWY control vaccination. The J gene is TRBJ1-5, the V gene TRBV28; D perhaps matches TRBD1 (6 bases). This TCR was recovered from an adult in good health. In nucleotides, the CDR3 is TGTGCCAGCAGTTTTTGGGGGGCTAGGGGCAATCAGCCCCAGCATTTT. Amino acid sequence: CASSFWGARGNQPQHF.